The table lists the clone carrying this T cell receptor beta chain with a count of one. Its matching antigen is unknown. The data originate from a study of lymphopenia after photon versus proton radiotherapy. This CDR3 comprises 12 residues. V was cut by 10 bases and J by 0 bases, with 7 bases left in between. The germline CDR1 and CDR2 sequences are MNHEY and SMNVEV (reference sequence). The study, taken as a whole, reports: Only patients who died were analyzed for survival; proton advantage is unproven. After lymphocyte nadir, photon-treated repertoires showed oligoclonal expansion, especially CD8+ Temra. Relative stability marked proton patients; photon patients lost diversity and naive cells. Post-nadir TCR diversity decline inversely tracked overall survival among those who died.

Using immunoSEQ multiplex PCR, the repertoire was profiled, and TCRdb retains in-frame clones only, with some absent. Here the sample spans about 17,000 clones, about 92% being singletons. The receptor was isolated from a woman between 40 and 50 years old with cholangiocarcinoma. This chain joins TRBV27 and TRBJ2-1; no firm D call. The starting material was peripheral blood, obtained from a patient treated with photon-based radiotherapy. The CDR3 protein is CATHDSYNEQFF. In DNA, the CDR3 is TGTGCCACACACGACTCCTACAATGAGCAGTTCTTC.